This T cell receptor beta chain was obtained from a study of regulatory T cells in long-lasting Graves disease. V trimming: 7 bases; J trimming: 1 base; junction bases outside the gene matches: 5. Germline V gene data show CDR1 as SNHLY and CDR2 as FYNNEI. CDR3 size: 14 residues. Whole-study findings and limits: TCR diversity in persistent Graves' patients was below that of newly diagnosed ones. Between persistent patients, 2,500 to 3,500 public clonotypes were shared, exceeding the 966 shared between new patients.

Time point of the sample: persistent/refractory GD, antithyroid drugs over 5 years with positive TRAb. Extracted PBMC RNA gave rise to the TCR library. In its sample, this clonotype was seen many times. Its antigen remains unidentified. Building of the TCR beta libraries involved iRepertoire HTBI primers and Arm-PCR of CDR3 regions. Authors' methods: Identification across samples found some 60 TRBV and 15 or so TRBJ segments. TCRdb reanalysed the multiplex PCR reads using MiXCR and keeps one entry per CDR3 protein. TCRdb, not the authors, supplied the V and J calls. The table shows about 470,000 distinct CDR3 sequences, with under 25% occurring only once.

The clonotype comes from a female donor with Graves disease. The sequencing used peripheral blood mononuclear cells (PBMCs), collected when the disease was refractory, from a patient treated with antithyroid drugs. V and J are TRBV2 and TRBJ1-1; 8 bases fit TRBD1. The CDR3: CASTEDRGNTEAFF. CDR3 bases: TGTGCCAGCACCGAAGACAGGGGGAACACTGAAGCTTTCTTT. The whole variable domain, filled in from reference TRBV2 and TRBJ1-1, reads EPEVTQTPSHQVTQMGQEVILRCVPISNHLYFYWYRQILGQKVEFLVSFYNNEISEKSEIFDDQFSVERPDGSNFTLKIRSTKLEDSAMYFCASTEDRGNTEAFFGQGTRLTVV.